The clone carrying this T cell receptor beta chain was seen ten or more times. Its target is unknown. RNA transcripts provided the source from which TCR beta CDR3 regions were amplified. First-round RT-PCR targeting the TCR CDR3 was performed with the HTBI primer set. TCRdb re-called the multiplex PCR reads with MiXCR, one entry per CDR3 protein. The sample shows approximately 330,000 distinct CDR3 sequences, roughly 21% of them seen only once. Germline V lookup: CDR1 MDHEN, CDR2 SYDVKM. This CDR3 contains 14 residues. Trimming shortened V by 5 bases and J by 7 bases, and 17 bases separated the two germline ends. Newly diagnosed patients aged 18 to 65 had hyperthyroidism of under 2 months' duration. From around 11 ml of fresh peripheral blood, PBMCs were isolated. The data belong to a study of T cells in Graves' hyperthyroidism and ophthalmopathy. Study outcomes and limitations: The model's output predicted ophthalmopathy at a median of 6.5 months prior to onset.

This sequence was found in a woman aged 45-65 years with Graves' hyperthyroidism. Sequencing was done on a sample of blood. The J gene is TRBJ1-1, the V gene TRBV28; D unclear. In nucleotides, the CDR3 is TGTGCCAGCAGTCCCCGCAGAGGGAGGAATGAAGCTTTCTTT. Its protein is CASSPRRGRNEAFF.